This T cell receptor (beta chain) is from a study of shared clonotypes between healthy human individuals. This clone was counted once. The CDR3 runs 12 residues. Germline V gene data show CDR1 as SEHNR and CDR2 as FQNEAQ (reference sequence). V was trimmed by 6 bases and J by 3 bases, leaving 7 bases between them. Using immunoSEQ multiplex PCR, the repertoire was profiled, and TCRdb retains in-frame clones only, with some absent. The sample carries 600,000 or so clones, 95% to 98% recorded once. Terminally differentiated effector memory CD45RA+ cells were left out of the naive CD8 fraction, which was CD45RO-negative and positively selected for CCR7.

V gene TRBV7-9 combines with J gene TRBJ2-3; the D is unclear. The TCR originated in a man in his thirties or forties in good health. Sequenced: naive CD8+ T cells sorted from blood. The CDR3 region is CASRKETDTQYF. CDR3 nucleotide sequence: TGTGCCAGCAGAAAAGAGACAGATACGCAGTATTTT.